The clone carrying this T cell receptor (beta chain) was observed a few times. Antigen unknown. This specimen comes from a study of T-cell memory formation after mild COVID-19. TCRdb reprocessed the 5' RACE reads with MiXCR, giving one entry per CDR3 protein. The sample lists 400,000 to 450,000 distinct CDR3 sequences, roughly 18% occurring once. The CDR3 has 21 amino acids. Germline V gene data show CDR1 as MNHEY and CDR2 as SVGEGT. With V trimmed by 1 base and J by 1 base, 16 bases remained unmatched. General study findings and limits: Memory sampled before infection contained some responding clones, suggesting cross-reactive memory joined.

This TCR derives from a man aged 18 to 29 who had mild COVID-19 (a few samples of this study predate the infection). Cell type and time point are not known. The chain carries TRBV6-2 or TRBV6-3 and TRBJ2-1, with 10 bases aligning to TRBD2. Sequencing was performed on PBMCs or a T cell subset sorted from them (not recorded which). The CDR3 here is CASSYLTGASGGRVSYNEQFF. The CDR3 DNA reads TGTGCCAGCAGTTACTTGACCGGGGCTAGCGGGGGACGCGTTTCCTACAATGAGCAGTTCTTC.